A selection of T cell receptor beta chains follows, all from one sample in a study of shared clonotypes between healthy human individuals. TCRdb keeps only in-frame clones here, not all; method: immunoSEQ multiplex PCR. This sample yields approximately 2,000,000 clones, of which 93% are seen a single time; about 1.7% belongs to the top ten. Material for sequencing was naive CD8+ T cells from PBMCs. The receptor source for this set is a man between 18 and 29 years old in good health. Some clones in this sample may be carry-over from other donors' samples. Each CDR3 is given with its conserved first and last residue. Fields, in order: D gene, V gene, CDR3 length, J gene, clone size, CDR3 protein, CDR3 DNA. A D gene is named only where the DNA matches it firmly. Size is omitted from some rows. Given values are once, few, many or a class for expanded clones.

-	TRBV19	14	TRBJ2-1	-	CASSESGSYNEQFF	TGTGCCAGTAGTGAGAGTGGCTCCTACAATGAGCAGTTCTTC
-	TRBV6-1	12	TRBJ1-4	-	CASSSRDEKLFF	TGTGCCAGCAGTTCTCGTGATGAAAAACTGTTTTTT
TRBD1	TRBV4-1	14	TRBJ2-7	-	CASSTQGIGYEQYF	TGCGCCAGCAGCACACAGGGGATTGGGTACGAGCAGTACTTC
TRBD1	TRBV27	16	TRBJ2-2	-	CASSLSGGPVTGELFF	TGTGCCAGCAGTTTATCAGGGGGCCCGGTCACCGGGGAGCTGTTTTTT
-	TRBV11-2	16	TRBJ2-6	-	CASSLDLGSGANVLTF	TGTGCCAGCAGCTTAGATCTCGGGTCAGGGGCCAACGTCCTGACTTTC
-	TRBV7-3	18	TRBJ1-1	-	CASSSEPTPPYPGVEAFF	TGTGCCAGCAGCTCCGAACCGACGCCGCCCTATCCAGGGGTTGAAGCTTTCTTT
-	TRBV7-3	16	TRBJ2-2	few	CASSSKDGTNTGELFF	TGTGCCAGCAGCTCCAAGGACGGAACGAACACCGGGGAGCTGTTTTTT
-	TRBV6-5	15	TRBJ2-7	-	CASSYSPTSRYEQYF	TGTGCCAGCAGTTACTCTCCGACATCTCGCTACGAGCAGTACTTC
TRBD2	TRBV5-1	14	TRBJ2-1	-	CASSWTSGSYEQFF	TGCGCCAGCAGTTGGACTAGCGGGAGTTATGAGCAGTTCTTC
-	TRBV9	14	TRBJ2-7	-	CASSDRDSSYEQYF	TGTGCCAGCAGCGACCGGGACTCCTCCTACGAGCAGTACTTC
-	TRBV28	14	TRBJ2-3	-	CASSFITHTDTQYF	TGTGCCAGCAGTTTCATCACGCATACAGATACGCAGTATTTT
TRBD1	TRBV5-6	15	TRBJ1-2	-	CASSLTSDRAYGYTF	TGTGCCAGCAGCTTGACTTCGGACAGGGCATATGGCTACACCTTC
-	TRBV7-9	12	TRBJ1-1	-	CASRSSNWRAFF	TGTGCCAGCAGGTCATCCAATTGGAGGGCTTTCTTT
TRBD1	TRBV15	13	TRBJ2-5	-	CATSDRDQETQYF	TGTGCCACCAGCGACAGGGACCAAGAGACCCAGTACTTC
TRBD1	TRBV28	17	TRBJ1-2	-	CASSLLLTGGESYGYTF	TGTGCCAGCAGTTTACTCCTAACAGGGGGCGAGAGCTATGGCTACACCTTC
-	TRBV6-6	13	TRBJ2-1	-	CASSDYRAGEQFF	TGTGCCAGCAGTGACTACAGGGCTGGTGAGCAGTTCTTC
TRBD1	TRBV28	14	TRBJ2-3	-	CASSRTGVGDTQYF	TGTGCCAGCAGTCGGACAGGGGTAGGAGATACGCAGTATTTT
TRBD1	TRBV4-1	15	TRBJ2-7	-	CASSLRDRGTYEQYF	TGCGCCAGCAGCCTTCGGGACAGGGGAACCTACGAGCAGTACTTC